Listed below are T cell receptor beta chains from one sample, sequenced in a study of T cells after posttransplantation cyclophosphamide. Sequenced by immunoSEQ multiplex PCR; TCRdb stores in-frame clones only, minus some. The sample presents just over 25,000 clones, none singletons. The material sequenced was PBMCs. All receptors derive from a man aged 50 to 59 in good health, CMV-negative, and a related stem cell transplant donor. Both conserved end residues are part of each CDR3. A D gene is named only where the DNA matches it firmly. The size field reads once, few or many counts, or a class when the clone is expanded.

TRBD2	TRBV6-5	many	TRBJ2-7	TGTGCCAGCAGTTACTCACTAGCGGCATTCTACGAGCAGTACTTC	CASSYSLAAFYEQYF
NA	TRBV4-2	many	TRBJ1-1	TGTGCCAGCAGCCAAGATCCAACAGGGTTGAACACTGAAGCTTTCTTT	CASSQDPTGLNTEAFF
NA	TRBV10-3	many	TRBJ1-5	TGTGCCATCAGTGAGTCGGGGGGGGATCAGCCCCAGCATTTT	CAISESGGDQPQHF
NA	TRBV18	many	TRBJ1-3	TGTGCCAGCTCACCTTCCTACTCTGGAAACACCATATATTTT	CASSPSYSGNTIYF
TRBD1	TRBV2	many	TRBJ1-3	TGTGCCAGCAGTGTGGGCCCCCCCCGGGACAGGGCAGACACCATATATTTT	CASSVGPPRDRADTIYF
NA	TRBV5-6	many	TRBJ2-5	TGTGCCAGCCAATGGGCCCCCCTTACATCGGAGACCCAGTACTTC	CASQWAPLTSETQYF
TRBD2	TRBV7-9	many	TRBJ2-1	TGTGCCAGCAGCCCCGGGAGGTACAATGAGCAGTTCTTC	CASSPGRYNEQFF
NA	TRBV27	many	TRBJ2-5	TGTGCCAACTATAGCGGAGGAGGGGAGACCCAGTACTTC	CANYSGGGETQYF
NA	TRBV7-2	many	TRBJ1-2	TGTGCCAGCAGCGTTTCCGGGACTACTAACTATGGCTACACCTTC	CASSVSGTTNYGYTF
TRBD1	TRBV7-9	many	TRBJ1-2	TGTGCCAGCAGCTTAGGGGCCTTGGGGACAGTCTATGGCTACACCTTC	CASSLGALGTVYGYTF
NA	TRBV6-1	many	TRBJ1-5	TGTGCCAGCAGTCCTACAGTAAATCAGCCCCAGCATTTT	CASSPTVNQPQHF
TRBD1	TRBV19	many	TRBJ1-1	TGTGCCAGTAGCCGCCCGGACAGGGGCCGGATGAACACTGAAGCTTTCTTT	CASSRPDRGRMNTEAFF
TRBD1	TRBV5-1	many	TRBJ1-4	TGCGCCAGCAGCTTCTTGGACAGGGGAGGTGGAAAACTGTTTTTT	CASSFLDRGGGKLFF
TRBD1	TRBV5-5	many	TRBJ2-6	TGTGCCAGCAGCTTGCTTGGGACAGGAGGGCCCAACGTCCTGACTTTC	CASSLLGTGGPNVLTF
TRBD1	TRBV7-9	many	TRBJ2-4	TGTGCCACCGCGACAGGGGAAGCCAAAAACATTCAGTACTTC	CATATGEAKNIQYF
NA	TRBV4-1	many	TRBJ2-2	TGCGCCAGCAGCCAAGGGGGGGGGCAGATCGGGGAGCTGTTTTTT	CASSQGGGQIGELFF
TRBD1	TRBV5-1	many	TRBJ1-3	TGCGCCAGCAGCTGGACAGGGAACTCTGGAAACACCATATATTTT	CASSWTGNSGNTIYF
NA	TRBV4-1	many	TRBJ2-7	TGCGCCAGCAGCCAAGATCCGCCGGGATTGAACTACGAGCAGTACTTC	CASSQDPPGLNYEQYF
TRBD1	TRBV19	few	TRBJ2-7	TGTGCCAGTAGTATAGGACAGGGGGCGCAATACGAGCAGTACTTC	CASSIGQGAQYEQYF
NA	TRBV6-5	many	TRBJ2-1	TGTGCCAGCAGTTACGTGGCAGTGACCTACAATGAGCAGTTCTTC	CASSYVAVTYNEQFF
NA	TRBV7-9	many	TRBJ1-3	TGTGCCAGCAGCTTACAGGGGAACACCATATATTTT	CASSLQGNTIYF
NA	TRBV10-3	many	TRBJ2-7	TGTGCCATCAGTGGGAGCGGAAGGGCCTACGAGCAGTACTTC	CAISGSGRAYEQYF
TRBD2	TRBV10-3	many	TRBJ2-1	TGTGCCATCAGTGCCCCCCCGGGGGAGGGCAGGAATGAGCAGTTCTTC	CAISAPPGEGRNEQFF
NA	TRBV18	many	TRBJ1-5	TGTGCCAGCTCACCGGGGCCAGGGGAGCCCCAGCATTTT	CASSPGPGEPQHF
NA	TRBV11-2	many	TRBJ2-5	TGTGCCAGCAGCTTACGGTTCCAAGAGACCCAGTACTTC	CASSLRFQETQYF
TRBD1	TRBV11-2	many	TRBJ2-7	TGTGCCAGCAGCTCCATACGGGACAGGGGATCCTACGAGCAGTACTTC	CASSSIRDRGSYEQYF
NA	TRBV5-1	many	TRBJ1-4	TGCGCCAGCAGCATAGCGAACCCAGAAGAAAAACTGTTTTTT	CASSIANPEEKLFF
NA	TRBV28	many	TRBJ1-5	TGTGCCGCACGTCAGGGGTGGTATCAGCCCCAGCATTTT	CAARQGWYQPQHF
NA	TRBV29-1	many	TRBJ2-5	TGCAGCACCAGAGGGGGGGGAAACCAAGAGACCCAGTACTTC	CSTRGGGNQETQYF
TRBD1	TRBV5-4	many	TRBJ1-2	TGTGCCAGCAGCTTGGGCAGGGGGCCTGGCTACACCTTC	CASSLGRGPGYTF
NA	TRBV27	many	TRBJ2-1	TGTGCCAGCAGTTCCCAGACGACAGCGCCCCTCAATGGGTTCTTCTTC	CASSSQTTAPLNGFFF
NA	TRBV19	many	TRBJ2-7	TGTGCCAGTAGTCCCTCGGGGTACTCCTACGAGCAGTACTTC	CASSPSGYSYEQYF